The sequence of this T cell receptor beta chain was determined in a study of cytomegalovirus exposure and HLA in healthy donors. Study in general: An earlier analysis identified 117 million unique TCR beta sequences in about 190 million T cells. Whole-study results and caveats: Cytomegalovirus-associated status was assigned to 150 to 200 TCR beta chains.

A word on this clone: Its matching antigen is unknown.

The PCR used 60 Vbeta and 13 Jbeta primers. Data came from immunoSEQ multiplex PCR; TCRdb stores just in-frame clones and leaves some out. Altogether over 80,000 clones are present, about 70% being singletons, with the ten largest covering around 3%. The CDR3 totals 14 residues. Germline V CDR1 and CDR2: SGHRS, YFSETQ. The ends were cut back, 3 bases at V and 2 bases at J, with 12 bases in the middle. Healthy bone marrow donors made up the cohort. This TCR came from a female donor in good health and CMV-seropositive. Sequenced material: PBMCs. The chain has TRBV5-1 and TRBJ2-7; tentatively, D is TRBD1 (6 bases). In nucleotides, the CDR3 is TGCGCCAGCAGCTCCCAACAGGGACCCTACGAGCAGTACTTC. Its protein is CASSSQQGPYEQYF.